A single sample is the source of the 9 T cell receptor beta chains below, sequenced in a study of T cell clonality in common variable immunodeficiency. No antigen has been identified for these receptors. Study observations and caveats: Reportedly, TCR beta sequences from common variable immunodeficiency showed fewer deletions and N-nucleotide insertions.

TCRdb's table, derived via immunoSEQ multiplex PCR, lists solely in-frame clones and lacks some. Singletons are absent from the sample, which has about 19,000 clones. Sequences were obtained from peripheral blood mononuclear cells. All receptors derive from a human donor with common variable immunodeficiency.

This clone was recorded at least ten times. Read coverage stops 3 residues before the CDR3 terminus; the germline J gene supplies the remainder. The chain has TRBV30 and TRBJ1-6; D is possibly TRBD1 (6 bases). The length of the CDR3 is 15 residues. The germline V gene has CDR1 GTSNPN and CDR2 SVGIG (reference sequence). Trimming took 2 bases from V and 10 from J, leaving 18 bases between them. Incomplete CDR3 DNA: TGTGCCTGGAGTCTACTATCAGGGGAGGCATCACCC. Residues: CAWSLLSGEASP. In full, the CDR3 reads CAWSLLSGEASPLHF. The whole variable domain, remainder taken from reference TRBV30 and TRBJ1-6, is SQTIHQWPATLVQPVGSPLSLECTVEGTSNPNLYWYRQAAGRGLQLLFYSVGIGQISSEVPQNLSASRPQDRQFILSSKKLLLSDSGFYLCAWSLLSGEASPLHFGNGTRLTVT.

This clone was seen only a few times. The sequence runs out 3 residues before the end of the CDR3; the remainder is reconstructed from the germline J gene. V gene TRBV7-2 combines with J gene TRBJ2-7; D is unclear. The germline CDR1 and CDR2 sequences are SGHTA and FQGNSA. V was cut by 4 bases and J by 4 bases, with 14 bases left in between. The CDR3 is made up of 14 amino acids. CDR3 sequence: CASSSALVNYEQYF. The CDR3 bases that were read are TGTGCCAGCAGCTCTGCCTTAGTCAATTACGAG.

With regard to this clone: Read sequence stops 3 residues before the CDR3 end, and the germline J gene provides the missing end. The chain combines TRBV6-1 with TRBJ1-5; no clear D gene. Germline CDR1 reads MNHNS; CDR2 reads SASEGT. The CDR3 consists of 16 residues. V gave up 0 bases and J gave up 0 bases, with 9 bases separating them. The CDR3 sequence is CASSEAVGDSNQPQHF. The sequenced part of the CDR3 DNA is TGTGCCAGCAGTGAAGCGGTCGGGGATAGCAATCAGCCC.

A word on this clone: Coverage ceases 3 residues before the CDR3 finishes, and the germline J gene fills in the end. The rearrangement joins TRBV18 to TRBJ1-2; 8 nucleotides line up with TRBD1. V lost 3 bases to trimming and J lost 4 bases; unmatched junction nucleotides: 7. The CDR3 length is 15 residues. Germline CDR1 and CDR2: KGHSH and LQKENI. The sequenced CDR3 bases are TGTGCCAGCTCACCGGGGACAGGCCTCCGCTATGGC. Translating it yields CASSPGTGLRYG. The whole CDR3 sequence is CASSPGTGLRYGYTF.

About this clone: The sequence runs out 3 residues before the end of the CDR3; the remainder is reconstructed from the germline J gene. This chain links TRBV7-2 with TRBJ1-5, with D maybe TRBD1 (5 bases). Per the germline V gene, CDR1 is SGHTA and CDR2 is FQGNSA. Trimming removed 2 bases from V and 7 bases from J, with 15 bases in between. CDR3 length equals 15 residues. The sequenced part of the CDR3 DNA is TGTGCCAGCAGCTTATTTCCAGGGAAGGAGCAGCCC. Translating gives CASSLFPGKEQP. The full CDR3 is CASSLFPGKEQPQHF.

Remarks on this clone: The DNA ends 3 residues before the CDR3 does, and the rest of the CDR3 is filled in from the germline J gene. The chain links TRBV7-7 to TRBJ2-7; D is possibly TRBD1 (6 bases). Deletions cut 5 bases from V and 1 base from J, with 9 bases between. The germline CDR1 and CDR2 sequences are SSHAT and FNYEAQ (reference sequence). The CDR3 has 13 residues. CDR3 protein: CASSKDSSYEQYF. The CDR3 bases that were read are TGTGCCAGCAGCAAGGACAGTTCCTACGAG.

Note on this clone: The read finishes 3 residues shy of the CDR3 end, and the germline J gene is used to complete it. The rearrangement links TRBV7-9 to TRBJ1-2, with 8 bases fitting TRBD1. The length of the CDR3 is 14 residues. Trimming cost V 4 bases and J 3 bases; bases outside gene matches: 4. CDR1 is SEHNR, CDR2 FQNEAQ, per germline (reference sequence). This CDR3 reads CASSSGTGHYGYTF. CDR3 DNA (partial): TGTGCCAGCAGCTCGGGGACAGGACACTATGGC.

Concerning this clone itself: The read stops 3 residues short of the end of the CDR3; the missing end is completed from the germline J gene. This sequence joins TRBV30 and TRBJ2-3, with 8 bases lining up with TRBD2. V was clipped by 0 bases and J by 0 bases; unmatched bases: 17. Germline-derived CDR1 and CDR2 are GTSNPN and SVGIG (reference sequence). CDR3 length: 20 amino acids. The CDR3 loop reads CAWSVEYSLRGGYSTDTQYF. CDR3 bases read: TGTGCCTGGAGTGTAGAGTATAGCCTTCGGGGGGGATATAGCACAGATACG.

This clone occurred a few times. With the read ending 3 residues before the CDR3 end, the germline J gene is used to fill in that end. The J gene is TRBJ2-3, the V gene TRBV20-1; 7 nucleotides match TRBD1. The CDR3 has 13 amino acids. After removal of 3 bases from V and 6 bases from J, the junction contained 6 bases not matched to a gene. The germline V gene has CDR1 DFQATT and CDR2 SNEGSKA (reference sequence). This CDR3 is CSASGTEWDTQYF. The sequenced CDR3 bases are TGCAGTGCTAGTGGGACAGAATGGGATACG.